This T cell receptor (beta chain) came from a study of blood T cell repertoires in COVID-19. Across the whole study: Acute-phase and convalescent COVID-19 samples originated in the United States, Italy and Spain. The analysed material was cDNA or gDNA that came from T cells, B-cell-depleted T cells, or PBMCs.

Authors' processing steps: The assay estimated nucleated cells by amplifying reference gene primers. Clones were read by immunoSEQ multiplex PCR, and TCRdb kept only the in-frame ones, dropping some. That table supplies the V and J calls and clone size; D and trimming were determined from the DNA. The sample has some 150,000 clones; roughly 80% are singletons. V lost 6 bases, J lost 6 bases, and 7 bases stayed unmatched. Germline CDR1 MGHDK, CDR2 SYGVNS. The CDR3 totals 13 residues. The sequencing sample was made of peripheral blood. This TCR was sampled from a man aged 50 to 59 with active or convalescent COVID-19. The chain employs TRBV25-1 and TRBJ1-1, with TRBD1 matching 7 bases. This chain's CDR3 is CASRDNRGAEAFF. For the CDR3, the DNA is TGTGCCAGCAGGGATAACAGGGGAGCTGAAGCTTTCTTT.